This T cell receptor (beta chain) was captured in a study of blood T cell repertoires in COVID-19. Sequenced by immunoSEQ multiplex PCR; TCRdb stores in-frame clones only, minus some. Found here are about 240,000 clones, approximately 86% of them singletons; the top ten hold 6% to 9%. As concerns this clone: The same CDR3 is also encoded by other DNA sequences in this sample.

Germline V gene data show CDR1 as SGHKS and CDR2 as YYEKEE (reference sequence). This CDR3 has 13 residues. V was shortened by 0 bases and J by 4 bases, with 7 bases between the two germline ends. The J gene is TRBJ1-1, the V gene TRBV5-5; a weak D match, TRBD1 (5 bases). This clonotype was sampled from a woman between 65 and 79 years old with active or convalescent COVID-19. The sequencing input was peripheral blood. As DNA, the CDR3 is TGTGCCAGCAGCTTGGGCGGGGGCACTGAAGCTTTCTTT. This gives the protein CASSLGGGTEAFF.